These T cell receptor beta chains were read from a single sample in a study of T-cell memory formation after mild COVID-19. MiXCR, applied by TCRdb to the 5' RACE reads, yields one record per CDR3 protein. Of fewer than 150,000 distinct CDR3 sequences in the sample, around 6.3% were seen once. The sample was PBMCs or a T cell subset sorted from them (not recorded which). The source is an adult woman who had mild COVID-19 (a few samples of this study predate the infection). Cell type and time point are not known. The CDR3 runs from the conserved cysteine through the conserved F or W. A D gene is named only where the DNA matches it firmly. A clone size is listed for some rows: how often the clone was seen (once, few, many), or a class if it is expanded.

TRBJ2-3 | - | few | TRBV25-1 | TGTGCCAGCAGTCCCGGAGCTCCAGTATACTATTTT | CASSPGAPVYYF
TRBJ2-5 | TRBD2 | many | TRBV5-1 | TGCGCCAGCAGGAAGAATCTAGCGGGGGCCCTCCAAGAGACCCAGTACTTC | CASRKNLAGALQETQYF
TRBJ2-5 | - | many | TRBV7-2 | TGTGCCAGCAGCTTAGCGGGACGGGGGGAGACCCAGTACTTC | CASSLAGRGETQYF
TRBJ2-2 | TRBD2 | - | TRBV12-3/TRBV12-4 | TGTGCCAGCAGCTCCCTACGTAGCGGGCTGAACACCGGGGAGCTGTTTTTT | CASSSLRSGLNTGELFF
TRBJ2-4 | TRBD2 | many | TRBV7-9 | TGTGCCAGCAGCTTCTCCAGCGGGGGGGTTGAAAACATTCAGTACTTC | CASSFSSGGVENIQYF
TRBJ2-6 | TRBD1 | - | TRBV4-3 | TGCGCCAGCAGCCAAGATTGGGGGACAGGGGTTGGCTCTGGGGCCAACGTCCTGACTTTC | CASSQDWGTGVGSGANVLTF
TRBJ2-1 | - | - | TRBV10-3 | TGTGCCACCACGGGGAGCTCCTACAATGAGCAGTTCTTC | CATTGSSYNEQFF
TRBJ1-5 | - | - | TRBV5-1 | TGCGCCAGCAGCCCCCGGGGTGGCAATCAGCCCCAGCATTTT | CASSPRGGNQPQHF
TRBJ1-6 | - | many | TRBV5-1 | TGCGCCAGCAGCTCCGCGGGCTTAAATTCACCCCTCCACTTT | CASSSAGLNSPLHF
TRBJ1-6 | - | few | TRBV27 | TGTGCCAGCAGTCCGATAAGTTCTAATTCACCCCTCCACTTT | CASSPISSNSPLHF
TRBJ1-1 | - | many | TRBV3-1 | TGTGCCAGCAGCCAAGGAATTGGGGTCGCTGAAGCTTTCTTT | CASSQGIGVAEAFF
TRBJ2-2 | TRBD1 | few | TRBV14 | TGTGCCAGCAGCCAAACGATCCCCGGGACAGGGGGCGGTTTGGGTCGTACCGGGGAGCTGTTTTTT | CASSQTIPGTGGGLGRTGELFF
TRBJ1-4 | - | - | TRBV5-1 | TGCGCCAGCAGCCCAACAGGGTCTACTAATGAAAAACTGTTTTTT | CASSPTGSTNEKLFF
TRBJ2-3 | - | many | TRBV18 | TGTGCCAGCTCACGCGGGGTGGTCACAGATACGCAGTATTTT | CASSRGVVTDTQYF
TRBJ1-1 | TRBD1 | - | TRBV2 | TGTGCCAGCAGTAGCGCCGGGACAGGGGAGAGGGGCACTGAAGCTTTCTTT | CASSSAGTGERGTEAFF
TRBJ2-5 | TRBD1 | - | TRBV20-1 | TGCAGTGCCCCCGACAGGGGACTGCAAGAGACCCAGTACTTC | CSAPDRGLQETQYF
TRBJ1-5 | - | - | TRBV4-1 | TGCGCCAGCAGCCGTCAGGGAGGGGAGAATCAGCCCCAGCATTTT | CASSRQGGENQPQHF
TRBJ1-5 | TRBD1 | many | TRBV2 | TGTGCCAGCAGTACACAGGGGATTAGCAATCAGCCCCAGCATTTT | CASSTQGISNQPQHF
TRBJ2-7 | TRBD2 | - | TRBV7-2 | TGTGCCAGCAGCCGGACTAGCGGCCGCTACGAGCAGTACTTC | CASSRTSGRYEQYF
TRBJ1-1 | - | few | TRBV29-1 | TGCAGCGTTGAGGTGGCAGCGAACACTGAAGCTTTCTTT | CSVEVAANTEAFF
TRBJ1-2 | - | - | TRBV27 | TGTGCCAGCAGCACAGGGAACTATGGCTACACCTTC | CASSTGNYGYTF
TRBJ1-2 | - | - | TRBV6-6 | TGTGCCGGTAATGACAGGAACTATGGCTACACCTTC | CAGNDRNYGYTF
TRBJ1-1 | - | - | TRBV7-3 | TGTGCCAGTGGCATTCAGGAGAGCACTGAAGCTTTCTTT | CASGIQESTEAFF
TRBJ2-2 | - | - | TRBV3-1 | TGTGCCAGCAGCCAAGGGACCCCCGGTGAGCTGTTTTTT | CASSQGTPGELFF
TRBJ2-2 | TRBD1 | - | TRBV24-1 | TGTGCCACCAGTCCTCTCCGGACAGGGCCCGGGGAGCTGTTTTTT | CATSPLRTGPGELFF
TRBJ2-1 | TRBD2 | few | TRBV24-1 | TGTGCCACCAGTGATTTGGGGACTAGCGGGAGGGGTGAGCAGTTCTTC | CATSDLGTSGRGEQFF
TRBJ2-1 | - | many | TRBV9 | TGTGCCAGCAGCGTAGTACAGTTCAACAATGAGCAGTTCTTC | CASSVVQFNNEQFF
TRBJ1-4 | TRBD1 | many | TRBV6-6 | TGTGCCAGCAGTTCACCGGGACAGTCAAATGAAAAACTGTTTTTT | CASSSPGQSNEKLFF
TRBJ2-7 | TRBD2 | many | TRBV7-8 | TGTGCCAGCAGCTTAGCGCCACGAGCGGGAGTAGTCCACGAGCAGTACTTC | CASSLAPRAGVVHEQYF
TRBJ2-3 | - | many | TRBV4-1 | TGCGCCAGCAGCCTACCGAGGAGGCAGGTTTTCTCAGATACGCAGTATTTT | CASSLPRRQVFSDTQYF
TRBJ2-1 | TRBD2 | few | TRBV29-1 | TGCAGCGTGCCCGCCGGGACTAGCGGGGGAAGAGGGGGGTACAATGAGCAGTTCTTC | CSVPAGTSGGRGGYNEQFF
TRBJ2-3 | TRBD2 | many | TRBV2 | TGTGCCAGCAGTCCCCTTAGCGGGCTAGCACTCACAGATACGCAGTATTTT | CASSPLSGLALTDTQYF
TRBJ2-6 | - | few | TRBV18 | TGTGCCAGCTCACCAGGTAGGGCTGGGGCCAACGTCCTGACTTTC | CASSPGRAGANVLTF
TRBJ1-1 | TRBD1 | few | TRBV5-1 | TGCGCCAGCAGCTTGTTGATGGACAGGGTGAACACTGAAGCTTTCTTT | CASSLLMDRVNTEAFF
TRBJ2-5 | - | - | TRBV7-3 | TGTGCCAGCAGCTTCGCGGGCGGGCTAGCTGGGGGCCCCCAGTACTTC | CASSFAGGLAGGPQYF
TRBJ1-4 | TRBD1 | few | TRBV5-1 | TGCGCCAGCAGCTTGGAGGGGGCCTTAAACGAAAAACTGTTTTTT | CASSLEGALNEKLFF
TRBJ1-4 | - | many | TRBV12-3/TRBV12-4 | TGTGCCAGCAGTTTAGGAGGGACTAATGAAAAACTGTTTTTT | CASSLGGTNEKLFF
TRBJ2-3 | TRBD1 | - | TRBV5-1 | TGCGCCAGCAGCTTGGAGGGACAGGGAGGATCAGATACGCAGTATTTT | CASSLEGQGGSDTQYF
TRBJ2-7 | - | many | TRBV6-5 | TGTGCCAGCGGAGTAGCGGGACAGGGTAATTACGAGCAGTACTTC | CASGVAGQGNYEQYF
TRBJ2-1 | TRBD2 | many | TRBV5-1 | TGCGCCAGCAGCCCCGGGACTAGCGGACGGGGTGAGCAGTTCTTC | CASSPGTSGRGEQFF
TRBJ2-5 | - | many | TRBV5-1 | TGCGCCAGCAGCTTGGGCAGCCAAGAGACCCAGTACTTC | CASSLGSQETQYF
TRBJ2-7 | - | many | TRBV7-2 | TGTGCCAGCAGCTTACAGGGAACCTCCTACGAGCAGTACTTC | CASSLQGTSYEQYF
TRBJ2-1 | TRBD2 | few | TRBV12-5 | TGTGCTAGTGGTTTGGTTCTGAAAGCGGGAGGGCCATTGAACAATGAGCAGTTCTTC | CASGLVLKAGGPLNNEQFF
TRBJ2-5 | TRBD2 | many | TRBV5-6 | TGTGCCAGCAGCTTCACTAGCGCCGGGGAGACCCAGTACTTC | CASSFTSAGETQYF
TRBJ2-2 | - | many | TRBV19 | TGTGCCAGCCTCCAACCCGGGACTTTACACACCGGGGAGCTGTTTTTT | CASLQPGTLHTGELFF
TRBJ2-5 | - | few | TRBV7-3 | TGTGCCAGCAGCTTAATAACCTTAGAGACCCAGTACTTC | CASSLITLETQYF
TRBJ2-3 | TRBD1 | many | TRBV4-1 | TGCGCCAGCAGCCTGATCCCCCACAGGGGGCATGATACGCAGTATTTT | CASSLIPHRGHDTQYF
TRBJ2-7 | - | many | TRBV11-2 | TGTGCCAGCAGCTTAGGAGGGGGGGCCTACGAGCAGTACTTC | CASSLGGGAYEQYF
TRBJ1-3 | - | - | TRBV20-1 | TGCAGTGCTAGGGAAAGCTCTGGAAACACCATATATTTT | CSARESSGNTIYF
TRBJ2-2 | - | - | TRBV5-1 | TGCGCCAGCAACGGAGGGAACCCCGGGGAGCTGTTTTTT | CASNGGNPGELFF
TRBJ1-1 | - | many | TRBV4-2 | TGTGCCAGCAGCCAAGGCGACGGAGACACTGAAGCTTTCTTT | CASSQGDGDTEAFF